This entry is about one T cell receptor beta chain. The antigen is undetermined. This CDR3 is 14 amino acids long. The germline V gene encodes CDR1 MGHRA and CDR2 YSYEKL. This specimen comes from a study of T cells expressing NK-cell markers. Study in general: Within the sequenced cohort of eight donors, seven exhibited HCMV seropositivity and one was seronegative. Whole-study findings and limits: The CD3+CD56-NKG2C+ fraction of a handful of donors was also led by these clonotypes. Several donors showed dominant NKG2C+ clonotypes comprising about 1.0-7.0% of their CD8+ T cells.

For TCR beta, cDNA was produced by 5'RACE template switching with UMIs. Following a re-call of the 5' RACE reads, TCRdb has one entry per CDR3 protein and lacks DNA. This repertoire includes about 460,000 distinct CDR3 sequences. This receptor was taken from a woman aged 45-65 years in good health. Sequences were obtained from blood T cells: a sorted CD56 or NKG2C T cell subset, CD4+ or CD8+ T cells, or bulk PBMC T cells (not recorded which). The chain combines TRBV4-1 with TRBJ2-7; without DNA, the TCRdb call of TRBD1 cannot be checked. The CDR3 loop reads CASSHRTGAYEQYF.